This T cell receptor beta chain was identified in a study of control samples from healthy donors and cancer patients. Repertoires were generated with immunoSEQ multiplex PCR, while TCRdb's copy carries only in-frame clones and drops some. The data contain over 150,000 clones, 75% to 95% of them seen just once; the ten biggest clones take up roughly 2%. Looked up from germline, CDR1 is SGHDN and CDR2 is FVKESK. CDR3 length: 15 residues. The V gene lost 4 bases and the J gene lost 6 bases, with 16 bases spanning the gap. The sequenced sample consisted of blood. V is TRBV14 and J is TRBJ2-1; no reliable D call. This clonotype was obtained from a woman aged 40 to 55 in good health. The DNA of the CDR3 is TGTGCCAGCAGCCCTCTAGATCCCTCTATCAATGAGCAGTTCTTC. It translates to CASSPLDPSINEQFF.